This note documents a single TCR beta chain sequence. The target antigen is unknown. Autologous stem cell transplantation was followed by relapse in every patient, and brentuximab vedotin exposure varied. Patients reached a best response of complete response, partial response or progressive disease. CDR1 and CDR2 (germline): SGHVS, FQNEAQ. V shed 4 bases and J shed 4 bases, with 26 bases lying between them. The CDR3 consists of 20 residues. This entry is derived from a study of PD-1 blockade in classical Hodgkin lymphoma. Generated by immunoSEQ multiplex PCR, the TCRdb table keeps only in-frame clones and is missing some. The sample consists of about 43,000 clones, around 70% of them appearing once. Study findings and constraints: Newly diagnosed and completely responding patients shared comparable baseline diversity. Compared with baseline, CD4+ but not CD8+ TCR diversity had risen significantly by C4D1.

This receptor was identified in a human donor with classical Hodgkin lymphoma. The material was peripheral blood mononuclear cells (PBMCs), obtained at baseline. The V and J genes are TRBV7-8 and TRBJ2-6; D is perhaps TRBD1 (6 bases). The CDR3 bases are TGTGCCAGCAGCTCCCTTTCTCCGGGACATCGAACGCGAGGGGCCAACGTCCTGACTTTC. Translated, it gives CASSSLSPGHRTRGANVLTF.